This T cell receptor (beta chain) was retrieved from a study of blood T cell repertoires in COVID-19. In the authors' workflow: Reference gene primer amplification in the assay estimated nucleated cell counts. Assay: immunoSEQ multiplex PCR; the TCRdb copy retains only in-frame clones and omits some. Clone size and V and J calls were adopted from that table, with D and trimming inferred from the DNA. This sample has 250,000 or so clones, with around 84% found just once. J lost 1 base, V lost 5 bases, and 2 bases had no gene match. Germline CDR1 MNHEY, CDR2 SVGAGI. The CDR3 covers 14 residues. About this clone itself: Other DNA sequences in this sample translate to the same CDR3.

The clonotype originates from a woman aged 35 to 49 who had recovered from COVID-19. Sequencing was done on a sample of peripheral blood. The rearrangement links TRBV6-5 to TRBJ2-7; 10 nucleotides agree with TRBD1. CDR3 nucleotides: TGTGCCAGCAGTCTGGGACAGGGGTCCTACGAGCAGTACTTC. Its translation is CASSLGQGSYEQYF.